What follows describes a single T cell receptor beta chain. The sample contains more than one DNA sequence encoding this CDR3. The CDR3 totals 15 residues. The ends lost 0 bases at V and 4 bases at J; junction bases unmatched: 0. In germline, CDR1 is SGHTA, CDR2 FQGNSA. The record originates from a study of shared clonotypes between healthy human individuals. Study-level background: CD4 naive and CD4 memory each took three plates per donor, while CD8 naive took two and CD8 memory one.

The data were produced by immunoSEQ multiplex PCR, yet TCRdb's version contains in-frame clones alone and is incomplete. The table includes under 1,100,000 clones, approximately 72% detected once. The sequence came from a man between 18 and 29 years old in good health. Sequenced material: memory CD4+ T cells sorted from blood. Subset denoted: CD45RA-negative fraction. The V gene is TRBV7-2, the J gene TRBJ2-1; 10 nucleotides agree with TRBD2. The CDR3: CASSLAAGGYNEQFF. DNA of the CDR3: TGTGCCAGCAGCTTAGCAGCGGGGGGGTACAATGAGCAGTTCTTC.